This paragraph reports one TCR beta chain. Between the trimmed V and J ends, which lost 0 bases and 9 bases, there was a span of 16 bases. Germline loops: CDR1 SGHRS, CDR2 YFSETQ. The CDR3 covers 15 residues. These data are taken from a study of blood T cell repertoires in COVID-19. The overall study: The origin of the acute and convalescent COVID-19 samples was the United States, Italy and Spain. PBMCs, B-cell-depleted T cells, or T cells provided the cDNA or gDNA that made up the material.

Per the original data handling: Estimates of nucleated cell counts were drawn from the amplification of reference gene primers. The method was immunoSEQ multiplex PCR; TCRdb's version includes in-frame clones alone and lacks a portion of them. V and J calls plus clone size are reproduced from that table; the DNA served to infer D and trimming. The repertoire consists of 120,000 or so clones, with about four fifths occurring once and the leading ten covering approximately 10%. Sequencing was carried out using peripheral blood. The chain is built from TRBV5-1 and TRBJ2-1; D is uncertain. This clonotype was sampled from a man in his 60s with acute or convalescent COVID-19. The CDR3 loop reads CASSLGLAEMSEQFF. The CDR3 bases are TGCGCCAGCAGCTTGGGGTTGGCGGAGATGAGTGAGCAGTTCTTC.